This entry features one T cell receptor beta chain sequence. This entry is derived from a study of PD-1 and CTLA-4 blockade in melanoma. The CDR3 sequence is 15 residues long. V trimming: 7 bases; J trimming: 2 bases; junction bases outside the gene matches: 11. Germline lookup yields CDR1 GTSNPN and CDR2 SVGIG (reference sequence). The method was immunoSEQ multiplex PCR; TCRdb's version includes in-frame clones alone and lacks a portion of them. This table has about 32,000 clones, about 87% appearing once. The sample consisted of CD8+ T cells from peripheral blood, taken from a patient given anti-PD-1 treatment. This receptor was taken from a human donor with melanoma. This chain uses TRBV30 with TRBJ1-2; TRBD1 aligns across 9 bases. CDR3 coding DNA: TGTGCCTCAGTAAGCTGGGACAGGGAGAACTATGGCTACACCTTC. Residues: CASVSWDRENYGYTF.